The next 2 T cell receptor beta chains were all read from a single sample in a study of shared clonotypes between healthy human individuals. TCRdb's table, derived via immunoSEQ multiplex PCR, lists solely in-frame clones and lacks some. The table shows fewer than 600,000 clones, with roughly 78% occurring only once. Source material: PBMCs. These receptors all stem from a woman in her 40s in good health. Some clones in this sample may be carry-over from other donors' samples.

V and J are TRBV2 and TRBJ1-1, with D maybe TRBD1 (5 bases). V lost 7 bases, J lost 5 bases, and 14 bases lay in between. CDR1 is SNHLY and CDR2 is FYNNEI in the germline V gene. CDR3 length: 13 residues. CDR3 nucleotide sequence: TGTGCCAGCACCGAGGACACCGGGACTGAAGCTTTCTTT. Protein sequence: CASTEDTGTEAFF. Full variable domain (remainder filled in from reference TRBV2 and TRBJ1-1): EPEVTQTPSHQVTQMGQEVILRCVPISNHLYFYWYRQILGQKVEFLVSFYNNEISEKSEIFDDQFSVERPDGSNFTLKIRSTKLEDSAMYFCASTEDTGTEAFFGQGTRLTVV.

The V gene is TRBV4-2, the J gene TRBJ2-7; 14 nucleotides align to TRBD2. Germline loops: CDR1 LGHNA, CDR2 YNFKEQ. V dropped 4 bases and J dropped 6; count of bases not matched to a gene: 14. The CDR3 sequence is 18 residues long. The CDR3 DNA reads TGTGCCAGCAGCCGCGCGACCCCGGGACTAGCGGGAGAAGGCGAGCAGTACTTC. It encodes CASSRATPGLAGEGEQYF.